This TCR beta chain was identified in a study of memory CD4+ T cells and cytomegalovirus serostatus. Findings of the study overall: 67 of 164 known CMV-associated TCRbeta sequences appeared in CD4+ memory.

Germline lookup yields CDR1 SGHNT and CDR2 YYREEE (reference sequence). This CDR3 is 14 amino acids long. Trimming removed 1 base from V and 6 bases from J; junction bases left unmatched: 7. Assay: immunoSEQ multiplex PCR; the TCRdb copy retains only in-frame clones and omits some. Here the sample spans about 56,000 clones, roughly 80% being singletons. On this clone itself: As yet, its antigen is unknown.

The sort gate was single viable CD3+CD4+CD8-CD45RO+ cells for memory CD4+ T cells. The specimen sequenced was memory CD4+ T cells from blood. The chain employs TRBV5-4 and TRBJ2-7, with 7 bases aligning to TRBD2. This clonotype originated in an adult in good health and CMV-seronegative. The CDR3 is CASSLFAGEAEQYF. The CDR3 bases are TGTGCCAGCAGCTTGTTTGCGGGGGAGGCCGAGCAGTACTTC.